A selection of T cell receptor beta chains follows, all from one sample in a study of OX40 agonist ivuxolimab in advanced cancers. Sequenced by immunoSEQ multiplex PCR; TCRdb stores in-frame clones only, minus some. Of around 41,000 clones listed, around four fifths were seen once; the top ten hold 2.5% to 3%. Sequencing was performed on CD4+ or CD8+ T cells sorted from blood, taken in a trial of the OX40 agonist ivuxolimab. These receptors were taken from an adult with an advanced solid tumor such as melanoma, head and neck, liver or kidney cancer. CDR3s include the opening cysteine and the closing phenylalanine or tryptophan. Each record gives: clone size, V gene, J gene, D gene, CDR3 protein, CDR3 DNA. D genes are given only for firm matches. A row's size may be missing; if present it is once, few, many or a size class.

.	TRBV13	TRBJ2-4	TRBD1	CASSSGDRGKNIQYF	TGTGCCAGCAGCTCCGGCGACAGGGGCAAAAACATTCAGTACTTC
.	TRBV7-6	TRBJ2-1	TRBD2	CASSLSGRADEQFF	TGTGCCAGCAGCTTATCCGGGAGGGCCGATGAGCAGTTCTTC
.	TRBV2	TRBJ2-3	.	CASSDGTYTQYF	TGTGCCAGCAGCGATGGGACCTATACGCAGTATTTT
.	TRBV18	TRBJ2-1	TRBD2	CASSPWGLAGPEQFF	TGTGCCAGCTCACCCTGGGGACTAGCGGGACCAGAGCAGTTCTTC
.	TRBV7-9	TRBJ2-7	.	CASSLEARTRYSYEQYF	TGTGCCAGCAGCTTAGAGGCCCGGACACGCTACTCCTACGAGCAGTACTTC
.	TRBV5-8	TRBJ2-5	TRBD1	CASSFLGTGGETQYF	TGTGCCAGCAGTTTTCTTGGGACAGGAGGAGAGACCCAGTACTTC
few	TRBV29-1	TRBJ1-3	.	CSALDRLGNTIYF	TGCAGCGCATTAGACAGGTTAGGAAACACCATATATTTT
.	TRBV7-9	TRBJ1-1	.	CASSLGSGQGPLNTEAFF	TGTGCCAGCAGCTTAGGTTCCGGACAAGGGCCCCTGAACACTGAAGCTTTCTTT
few	TRBV4-2	TRBJ2-7	.	CASSQGRGSYEQYF	TGTGCCAGCAGCCAAGGCAGGGGCTCCTACGAGCAGTACTTC
.	TRBV29-1	TRBJ2-3	TRBD2	CSVGTSGVTNTQYF	TGCAGCGTTGGGACTAGCGGGGTAACGAATACGCAGTATTTT
once	TRBV28	TRBJ2-1	TRBD2	CASMGLAVSAYNEQFF	TGTGCCAGCATGGGACTAGCGGTATCAGCCTACAATGAGCAGTTCTTC
once	TRBV6-1	TRBJ1-2	.	CASSVFSLYGYTF	TGTGCCAGCAGTGTGTTCTCTCTCTATGGCTACACCTTC
once	TRBV6-5	TRBJ2-6	.	CATRGMSSGANVLTF	TGTGCCACCAGGGGTATGAGCTCTGGGGCCAACGTCCTGACTTTC
.	TRBV7-9	TRBJ2-1	TRBD2	CASSRLAGLSSYNEQFF	TGTGCCAGCTCTCGTCTAGCGGGGCTGAGCTCCTACAATGAGCAGTTCTTC
.	TRBV7-8	TRBJ2-2	TRBD2	CASSFGHGYWASGNTGELFF	TGTGCCAGCAGCTTTGGACACGGGTACTGGGCTAGCGGTAACACCGGGGAGCTGTTTTTT
.	TRBV18	TRBJ1-1	TRBD1	CASSPGQGFLGTEAFF	TGTGCCAGCTCACCGGGACAGGGTTTTTTAGGTACTGAAGCTTTCTTT
.	TRBV9	TRBJ1-2	.	CASSVWGVLNYGYTF	TGTGCCAGCAGCGTCTGGGGGGTCCTAAACTATGGCTACACCTTC
.	TRBV7-6	TRBJ2-7	.	CASSSRQGGTTYEQYF	TGTGCCAGCAGCTCCCGACAGGGCGGGACCACCTACGAGCAGTACTTC
.	TRBV4-1	TRBJ2-4	.	CASSQAGRLDAKNIQYF	TGCGCCAGCAGCCAAGCGGGACGGCTCGACGCCAAAAACATTCAGTACTTC
.	TRBV5-8	TRBJ2-4	TRBD2	CASSLFSGSTKNIQYF	TGTGCCAGCAGCTTGTTTAGCGGGAGTACCAAAAACATTCAGTACTTC
.	TRBV28	TRBJ1-1	.	CAIIRANTEAFF	TGTGCCATCATCAGGGCGAACACTGAAGCTTTCTTT
.	TRBV7-8	TRBJ1-2	.	CASSLGVYGYTF	TGTGCCAGCAGCTTAGGGGTGTATGGCTACACCTTC
.	TRBV11-3	TRBJ2-5	.	CASSLVHRETQYF	TGTGCCAGCAGCTTAGTTCACCGAGAGACCCAGTACTTC
.	TRBV10-3	TRBJ2-1	TRBD1	CAIRPGQGAGRQFF	TGTGCCATCAGACCGGGACAGGGGGCGGGCAGGCAGTTCTTC
once	TRBV4-2	TRBJ2-5	.	CASSQDRTAQETQYF	TGTGCCAGCAGCCAAGATCGGACGGCCCAAGAGACCCAGTACTTC